The present T cell receptor beta chain was sequenced within a study of T-cell memory formation after mild COVID-19. TCRdb itself ran the 5' RACE reads through MiXCR, one entry per CDR3 protein. The sample shows hundreds of thousands of distinct CDR3 sequences, roughly 18% of them seen only once. Sequences were obtained from PBMCs or a T cell subset sorted from them (not recorded which). The clonotype comes from an adult woman who had mild COVID-19 (a few samples of this study predate the infection). Cell type and time point are not known.

The CDR3 region is CASSVPGTNNEQFF. Written as DNA, the CDR3 is TGTGCCAGTAGTGTCCCAGGCACCAACAATGAGCAGTTCTTC. The V call is TRBV19, the J call TRBJ2-1; no definite D call. Germline V gene lookup returns CDR1 LNHDA and CDR2 SQIVND (reference sequence). The V end was cut by 5 bases, the J end by 5 bases, with 13 bases between. The CDR3 is made up of 14 amino acids. The variable domain in full, with the rest retrieved from reference TRBV19 and TRBJ2-1, is DGGITQSPKYLFRKEGQNVTLSCEQNLNHDAMYWYRQDPGQGLRLIYYSQIVNDFQKGDIAEGYSVSREKKESFPLTVTSAQKNPTAFYLCASSVPGTNNEQFFGPGTRLTVL.